This entry concerns a single TCR beta chain. Its specificity is not known. This specimen belongs to a study of identical twins. Study results and limitations: A lower insertion count was a feature of abundant cord blood beta clonotypes, with no such feature in memory repertoires.

With no exceptions, donors were healthy Caucasians. Germline values: CDR1 SGHRS, CDR2 YFSETQ. The CDR3 runs to 16 residues. V trimming: 4 bases; J trimming: 2 bases; junction bases outside the gene matches: 5. TCRdb used MiXCR to reprocess the 5' RACE reads, holding one entry per CDR3 protein. The sample holds around 530,000 distinct CDR3 sequences, 15% seen once. Separately, the same data were catalogued under a study of yellow fever vaccine responses in identical twins. From that study: Each twin's T cell response to the vaccine was reported to look partly convergent and partly personalized.

The sequenced sample was CD4+ T cells sorted from blood. The sequence derives from a woman aged 18-29 years in good health. The gene calls are TRBV5-1 and TRBJ2-3; 12 nucleotides agree with TRBD2. The DNA of the CDR3 is TGCGCCAGCAGCATGACTAGCGGGAGAAACACAGATACGCAGTATTTT. Translated, it gives CASSMTSGRNTDTQYF.